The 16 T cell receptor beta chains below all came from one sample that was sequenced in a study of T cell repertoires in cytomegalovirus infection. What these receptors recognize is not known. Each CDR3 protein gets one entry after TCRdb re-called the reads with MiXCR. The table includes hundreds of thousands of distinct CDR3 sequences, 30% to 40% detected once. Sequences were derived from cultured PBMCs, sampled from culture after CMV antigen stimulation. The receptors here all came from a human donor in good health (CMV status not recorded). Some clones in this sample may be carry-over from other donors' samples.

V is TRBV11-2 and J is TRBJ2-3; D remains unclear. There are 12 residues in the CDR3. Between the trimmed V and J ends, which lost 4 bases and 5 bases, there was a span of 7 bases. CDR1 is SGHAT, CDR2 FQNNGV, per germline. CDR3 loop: CASSSKLDTQYF. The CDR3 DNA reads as TGTGCCAGCAGCTCTAAACTAGATACGCAGTATTTT.

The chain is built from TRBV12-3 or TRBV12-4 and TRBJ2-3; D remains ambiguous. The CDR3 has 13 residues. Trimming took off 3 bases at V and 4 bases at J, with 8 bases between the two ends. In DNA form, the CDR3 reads TGTGCCAGCAGTTTCGACTTCTCAGATACGCAGTATTTT. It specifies CASSFDFSDTQYF.

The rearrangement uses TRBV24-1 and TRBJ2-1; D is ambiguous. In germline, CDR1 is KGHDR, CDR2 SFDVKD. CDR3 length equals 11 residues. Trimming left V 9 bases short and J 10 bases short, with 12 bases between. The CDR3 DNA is TGTGCCACCTCGCGGTTAGACGAGCAGTTCTTC. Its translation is CATSRLDEQFF.

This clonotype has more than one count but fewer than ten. Here the CDR3 reads CASSPPGGSTEAFF. The CDR3 region has the DNA TGTGCCAGCAGCCCTCCAGGGGGTAGCACTGAAGCTTTCTTT. The chain carries TRBV7-2 and TRBJ1-1; 7 bases are shared with TRBD1. The V and J ends lost 5 bases and 4 bases, in that order; junction bases with no gene match: 7. The CDR3 is 14 residues long. Per the germline V gene, CDR1 is SGHTA and CDR2 is FQGNSA.

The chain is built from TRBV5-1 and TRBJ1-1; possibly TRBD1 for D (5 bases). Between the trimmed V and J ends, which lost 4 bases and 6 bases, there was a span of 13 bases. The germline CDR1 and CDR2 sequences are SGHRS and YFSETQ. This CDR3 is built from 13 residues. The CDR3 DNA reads TGCGCCAGCAGCACCACCAGGGACGCTGAAGCTTTCTTT. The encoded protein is CASSTTRDAEAFF.

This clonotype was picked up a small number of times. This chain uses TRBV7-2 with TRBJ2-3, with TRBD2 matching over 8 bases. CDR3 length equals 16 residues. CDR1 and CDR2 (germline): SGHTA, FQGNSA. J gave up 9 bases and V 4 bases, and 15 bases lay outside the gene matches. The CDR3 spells CASSSSGRTSLGTQYF. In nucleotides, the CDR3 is TGTGCCAGCAGCTCTAGTGGTAGGACTAGCCTTGGCACGCAGTATTTT.

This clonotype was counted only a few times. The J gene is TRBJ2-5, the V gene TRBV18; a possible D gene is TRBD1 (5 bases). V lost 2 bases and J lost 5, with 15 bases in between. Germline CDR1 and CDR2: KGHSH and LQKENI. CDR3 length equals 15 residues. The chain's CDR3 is CASSPNDSGAETQYF. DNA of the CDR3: TGTGCCAGCTCACCAAACGACAGTGGAGCGGAGACCCAGTACTTC.

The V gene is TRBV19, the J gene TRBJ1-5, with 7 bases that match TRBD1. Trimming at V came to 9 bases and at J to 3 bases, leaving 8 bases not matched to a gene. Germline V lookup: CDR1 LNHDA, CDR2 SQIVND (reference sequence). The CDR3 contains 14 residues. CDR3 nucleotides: TGTGCCAGCCAGGGGGGATCCGTCAATCAGCCCCAGCATTTT. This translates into CASQGGSVNQPQHF.

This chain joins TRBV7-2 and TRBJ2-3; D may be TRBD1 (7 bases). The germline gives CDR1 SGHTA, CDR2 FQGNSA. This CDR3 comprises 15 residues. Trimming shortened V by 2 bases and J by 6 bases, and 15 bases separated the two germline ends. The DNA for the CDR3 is TGTGCCAGCAGCTTATATGCGACAGGGACTGATACGCAGTATTTT. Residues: CASSLYATGTDTQYF. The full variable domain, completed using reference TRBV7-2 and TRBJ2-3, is GAGVSQSPSNKVTEKGKDVELRCDPISGHTALYWYRQSLGQGLEFLIYFQGNSAPDKSGLPSDRFSAERTGGSVSTLTIQRTQQEDSAVYLCASSLYATGTDTQYFGPGTRLTVL.

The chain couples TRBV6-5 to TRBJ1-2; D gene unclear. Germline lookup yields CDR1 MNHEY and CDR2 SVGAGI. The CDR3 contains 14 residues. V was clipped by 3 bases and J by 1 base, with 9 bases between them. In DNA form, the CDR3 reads TGTGCCAGCAGTTATTCCGGGAATAACTATGGCTACACCTTC. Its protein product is CASSYSGNNYGYTF.

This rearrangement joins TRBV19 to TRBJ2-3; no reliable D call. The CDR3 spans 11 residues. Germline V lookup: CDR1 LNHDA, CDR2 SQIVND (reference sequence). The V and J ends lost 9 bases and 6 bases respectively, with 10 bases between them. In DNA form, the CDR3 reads TGTGCCAGCACTGGGCGGGATACGCAGTATTTT. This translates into CASTGRDTQYF.

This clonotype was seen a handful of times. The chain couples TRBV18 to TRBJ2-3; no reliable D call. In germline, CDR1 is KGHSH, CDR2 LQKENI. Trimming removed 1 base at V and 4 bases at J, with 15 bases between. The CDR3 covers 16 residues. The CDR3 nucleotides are TGTGCCAGCTCACCACAGCCCCCCTACCCCGCAGATACGCAGTATTTT. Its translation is CASSPQPPYPADTQYF.

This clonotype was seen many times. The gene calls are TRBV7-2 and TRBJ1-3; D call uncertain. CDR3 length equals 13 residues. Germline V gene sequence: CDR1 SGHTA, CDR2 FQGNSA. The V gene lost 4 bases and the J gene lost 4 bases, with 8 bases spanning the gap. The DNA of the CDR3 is TGTGCCAGCAGCTGGATGGGCGGAAACACCATATATTTT. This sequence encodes CASSWMGGNTIYF. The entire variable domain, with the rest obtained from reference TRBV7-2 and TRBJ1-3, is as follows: GAGVSQSPSNKVTEKGKDVELRCDPISGHTALYWYRQSLGQGLEFLIYFQGNSAPDKSGLPSDRFSAERTGGSVSTLTIQRTQQEDSAVYLCASSWMGGNTIYFGEGSWLTVV.

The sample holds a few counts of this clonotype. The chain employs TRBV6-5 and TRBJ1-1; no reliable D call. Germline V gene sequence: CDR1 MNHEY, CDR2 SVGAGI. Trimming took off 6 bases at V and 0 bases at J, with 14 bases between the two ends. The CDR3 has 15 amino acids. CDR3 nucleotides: TGTGCCAGCAGCTACAGCGCACTCATGAACACTGAAGCTTTCTTT. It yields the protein CASSYSALMNTEAFF.

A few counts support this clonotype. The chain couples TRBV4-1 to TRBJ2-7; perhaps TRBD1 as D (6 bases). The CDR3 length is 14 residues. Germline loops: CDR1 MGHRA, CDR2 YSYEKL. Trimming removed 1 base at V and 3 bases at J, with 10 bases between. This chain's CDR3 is CASSQGTDFYEQYV. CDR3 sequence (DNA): TGCGCCAGCAGCCAAGGGACAGACTTCTACGAGCAGTACGTC.

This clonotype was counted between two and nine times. CDR3 in DNA: TGTGCCAGCAGAACGTCGGACAGGGGGCGATCCAATCAGCCCCAGCATTTT. It specifies CASRTSDRGRSNQPQHF. V is TRBV6-1 and J is TRBJ1-5, with 11 bases identical to TRBD1. V gave up 6 bases and J gave up 3 bases; unmatched junction bases: 10. CDR3 length: 17 residues. Germline V gene data show CDR1 as MNHNS and CDR2 as SASEGT.